The 15 T cell receptor beta chains reported below all come from one sample, sequenced in a study of stem cell transplantation in POMP-related autoinflammatory disease. TCRdb's table, derived via immunoSEQ multiplex PCR, lists solely in-frame clones and lacks some. The sample lists tens of thousands of clones, roughly 93% occurring once. This specimen consisted of CD4+ T cells from PBMCs, obtained after stem cell transplantation. These receptors were obtained from a human patient with POMP-related autoinflammation and immune dysregulation (PRAID). A subset of T cells may come from the graft donor.

The gene calls are TRBV28 and TRBJ2-1; tentative D call: TRBD2 (6 bases). V gave up 5 bases and J gave up 5 bases, with 16 bases separating them. CDR1 MDHEN and CDR2 SYDVKM come from the germline V gene. The CDR3 totals 15 residues. CDR3 DNA sequence: TGTGCCAGCAGTGGGCGAGTAGGGAGGCACAATGAGCAGTTCTTC. Translation: CASSGRVGRHNEQFF. The full variable domain, in which reference TRBV28 and TRBJ2-1 provide the parts outside the CDR3, is DVKVTQSSRYLVKRTGEKVFLECVQDMDHENMFWYRQDPGLGLRLIYFSYDVKMKEKGDIPEGYSVSREKKERFSLILESASTNQTSMYLCASSGRVGRHNEQFFGPGTRLTVL.

The genes are TRBV5-6 and TRBJ2-5; 7 bases are shared with TRBD1. Germline lookup yields CDR1 SGHDT and CDR2 YYEEEE. This CDR3 is built from 13 residues. The J segment lost 5 bases and the V segment lost 0 bases, leaving 1 base of the junction unmatched. The CDR3 DNA reads TGTGCCAGCAGCTTGGACAGGGGTGAGACCCAGTACTTC. This codes for CASSLDRGETQYF.

This clone was recorded only once. This chain links TRBV5-5 with TRBJ1-2; possible D gene TRBD1, 5 bases. The CDR3 is 16 residues long. The germline V gene has CDR1 SGHKS and CDR2 YYEKEE (reference sequence). The V and J ends lost 4 bases and 5 bases respectively, with 21 bases between them. The CDR3 here is CASSIIGGSPGYGYTF. For the CDR3, the DNA is TGTGCCAGCAGCATTATAGGCGGATCACCAGGGTATGGCTACACCTTC.

The V and J genes are TRBV28 and TRBJ1-3; weak D call: TRBD1 (5 bases). The length of the CDR3 is 13 residues. Germline V gene lookup returns CDR1 MDHEN and CDR2 SYDVKM. V gave up 8 bases and J gave up 4 bases, with 12 bases separating them. Here the CDR3 reads CASLGGLGNTIYF. The DNA for the CDR3 is TGTGCCAGCCTCGGGGGGTTAGGAAACACCATATATTTT.

This chain connects TRBV7-8 to TRBJ1-2; the match to TRBD1 covers 8 bases. The J segment lost 8 bases and the V segment lost 4 bases, leaving 9 bases of the junction unmatched. CDR1 is SGHVS, CDR2 FQNEAQ, per germline. This CDR3 is 14 amino acids long. CDR3 region: CASSWTRQGMGYTF. The DNA for the CDR3 is TGTGCCAGCAGCTGGACCAGACAGGGGATGGGCTACACCTTC.

V gene TRBV4-1 combines with J gene TRBJ2-7; 7 positions agree with TRBD1. The CDR3 length is 15 residues. With V trimmed by 2 bases and J by 3 bases, 7 bases remained unmatched. Germline V CDR1 and CDR2: MGHRA, YSYEKL. The CDR3 DNA reads as TGCGCCAGCAGCCAATATGAAAGGGGGCGCTACGAGCAGTACTTC. Its translation is CASSQYERGRYEQYF.

This clone was counted a single time. The J gene is TRBJ2-3, the V gene TRBV18; no firm D call. V shed 10 bases and J shed 1 base, with 12 bases lying between them. The CDR3 has 13 residues. CDR1 and CDR2 (germline): KGHSH, LQKENI. The CDR3 region is CATPDPRTDTQYF. CDR3 coding DNA: TGTGCCACCCCAGACCCCCGCACAGATACGCAGTATTTT.

V gene TRBV3-1 (or the pseudogene TRBV3-2) combines with J gene TRBJ1-1, with 8 bases matching TRBD1. The germline CDR1 and CDR2 sequences are LGHDT and YNNKEL (reference sequence). Unmatched junction bases numbered 12, after V lost 3 bases and J lost 6 bases. This CDR3 region has 16 residues. The CDR3 sequence is CASSHPVGQGTSEAFF. The CDR3 nucleotides read TGTGCCAGCAGCCATCCTGTCGGACAGGGTACTTCTGAAGCTTTCTTT.

The rearrangement links TRBV11-3 to TRBJ2-3, with 15 positions matching TRBD2. J lost 1 base, V lost 5 bases, and 7 bases had no gene match. The CDR3 is made up of 18 amino acids. Germline V CDR1 and CDR2: SGHNT, YENEEA. In DNA, the CDR3 is TGTGCCAGCAGCCCGGGGACTAGCGGGGGGCCGGGCACAGATACGCAGTATTTT. The encoded protein is CASSPGTSGGPGTDTQYF.

V gene TRBV6-1 combines with J gene TRBJ2-3; D ambiguous. The germline CDR1 and CDR2 sequences are MNHNS and SASEGT. V lost 3 bases and J 0 bases, leaving 10 bases between the germline ends. The CDR3 has 15 residues. The CDR3 coding sequence is TGTGCCAGCAGTGATACCGCAGCTAGCACAGATACGCAGTATTTT. Translated, it gives CASSDTAASTDTQYF.

Written as DNA, the CDR3 is TGCGCCAGCAGCTCCAGCTGGGACAGGGACGCTTTCTTT. It specifies CASSSSWDRDAFF. The chain couples TRBV5-1 to TRBJ1-1; 9 bases map to TRBD1. V gave up 3 bases and J gave up 11 bases; unmatched junction bases: 8. Germline V gives CDR1 SGHRS, CDR2 YFSETQ. The length of the CDR3 is 13 residues. Variable domain in full (rest from reference TRBV5-1 and TRBJ1-1): KAGVTQTPRYLIKTRGQQVTLSCSPISGHRSVSWYQQTPGQGLQFLFEYFSETQRNKGNFPGRFSGRQFSNSRSEMNVSTLELGDSALYLCASSSSWDRDAFFGQGTRLTVV.

This clone appeared once. The J gene is TRBJ1-1, the V gene TRBV28; the D gene is possibly TRBD1 (6 bases). The CDR3 is 17 residues long. Germline V CDR1 and CDR2: MDHEN, SYDVKM. Trimming pared 5 bases from V and 1 base from J, leaving 20 bases between. The CDR3, as DNA: TGTGCCAGCAGTCCTACCCCGGGGGCGGGGAGGAACACTGAAGCTTTCTTT. Translated: CASSPTPGAGRNTEAFF.

The rearrangement links TRBV7-2 to TRBJ2-7; D is perhaps TRBD1 or TRBD2 (9 bases each). V shed 4 bases and J shed 7 bases, with 32 bases lying between them. Looked up from germline, CDR1 is SGHTA and CDR2 is FQGNSA. The CDR3 extends over 19 amino acids. CDR3: CASSSPTGGYSGRWTEQYF. CDR3 sequence (DNA): TGTGCCAGCAGCTCGCCCACAGGGGGCTACAGCGGGAGGTGGACGGAGCAGTACTTC.

The chain uses TRBV6-5 and TRBJ2-1; D might be TRBD2 (5 bases). Germline CDR1 is MNHEY and CDR2 is SVGAGI. V was pared by 10 bases and J by 2 bases, with 9 bases between. The length of the CDR3 is 12 residues. The CDR3 protein is CATPGAYNEQFF. The CDR3 DNA sequence: TGTGCCACTCCCGGGGCCTACAATGAGCAGTTCTTC.

The rearrangement links TRBV11-3 to TRBJ1-1; D ambiguous. The germline gives CDR1 SGHNT, CDR2 YENEEA. The CDR3 length is 13 residues. The V end was cut by 0 bases, the J end by 7 bases, with 9 bases between. CDR3 DNA: TGTGCCAGCAGCTTAGATACGACCGGTGAAGCTTTCTTT. Protein: CASSLDTTGEAFF.